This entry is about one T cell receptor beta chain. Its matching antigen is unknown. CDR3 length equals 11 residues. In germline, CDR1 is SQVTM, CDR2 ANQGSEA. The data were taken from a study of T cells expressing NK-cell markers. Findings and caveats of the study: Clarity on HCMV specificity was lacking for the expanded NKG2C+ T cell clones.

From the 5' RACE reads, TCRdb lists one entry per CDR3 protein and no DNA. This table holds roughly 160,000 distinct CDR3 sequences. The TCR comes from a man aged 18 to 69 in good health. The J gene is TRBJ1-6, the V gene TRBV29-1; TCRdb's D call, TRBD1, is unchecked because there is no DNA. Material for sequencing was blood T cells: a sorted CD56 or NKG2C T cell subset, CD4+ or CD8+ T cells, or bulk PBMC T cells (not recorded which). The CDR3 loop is CSVAPKAPLHF.